The rows below give T cell receptor beta chains drawn from one sample of a study of technical replicates of blood from a handful of donors. Using immunoSEQ multiplex PCR, the repertoire was profiled, and TCRdb retains in-frame clones only, with some absent. The sample holds about 75,000 clones; around 91% are singletons and the top ten take 0.3% to 0.4%. Sequenced: T cells isolated from PBMCs. The receptors were sampled from a human donor in good health. Some clones in this sample may be carry-over from other donors' samples. CDR3s include the opening cysteine and the closing phenylalanine or tryptophan. D genes are given only for firm matches. Where a row states a size, it is once, few, many or the class of an expanded clone; other rows omit it.

NA	TRBV11-3	TRBJ2-7	NA	CASSPTDRYEQYF	TGTGCCAGCAGCCCAACAGACCGTTACGAGCAGTACTTC
NA	TRBV7-7	TRBJ1-1	NA	CASSSMRGTEAFF	TGTGCCAGCAGCTCAATGCGCGGGACTGAAGCTTTCTTT
TRBD2	TRBV14	TRBJ2-3	once	CASSQDLLALPDTQYF	TGTGCCAGCAGCCAAGATTTACTAGCGCTCCCAGATACGCAGTATTTT
NA	TRBV27	TRBJ2-7	NA	CASTRGLNYEQYF	TGTGCCAGCACCCGGGGACTGAACTACGAGCAGTACTTC
TRBD2	TRBV6-5	TRBJ2-5	NA	CASSYRLAGGETQYF	TGTGCCAGCAGTTACCGGTTAGCGGGAGGGGAGACCCAGTACTTC
NA	TRBV5-6	TRBJ2-2	NA	CASSLGDRDTGELFF	TGTGCCAGCAGCCTTGGAGATCGGGACACCGGGGAGCTGTTTTTT
TRBD2	TRBV6-5	TRBJ2-1	NA	CASSYSLAESINEQFF	TGTGCCAGCAGTTACTCGCTAGCGGAATCTATCAATGAGCAGTTCTTC
TRBD2	TRBV11-2	TRBJ2-2	NA	CASSLPRGLAGVKTGELFF	TGTGCCAGCAGCTTACCCCGGGGGCTAGCGGGAGTAAAAACCGGGGAGCTGTTTTTT
TRBD1	TRBV6-4	TRBJ2-2	once	CASSPGQGTGELFF	TGTGCCAGCAGTCCGGGACAGGGTACCGGGGAGCTGTTTTTT
NA	TRBV11-2	TRBJ2-7	NA	CARPQGNYEQYF	TGTGCCAGACCTCAGGGCAACTACGAGCAGTACTTC
TRBD2	TRBV29-1	TRBJ2-2	NA	CSVGGLAGGLNAGELFF	TGCAGCGTGGGTGGACTAGCGGGGGGGCTAAACGCCGGGGAGCTGTTTTTT
TRBD1	TRBV28	TRBJ1-2	NA	CASSFQDRDGYTF	TGTGCCAGCAGTTTCCAGGACAGGGACGGCTACACCTTC
TRBD1	TRBV23-1	TRBJ2-7	NA	CRIADRGSLVSYEQYF	TGCAGAATTGCGGACAGGGGTTCTCTAGTGTCCTACGAGCAGTACTTC
NA	TRBV6-5	TRBJ1-2	once	CASRRGGVNGYTF	TGTGCCAGCAGGAGGGGGGGGGTGAATGGCTACACCTTC
TRBD2	TRBV7-9	TRBJ2-2	NA	CASSRGLAGGKTGELFF	TGTGCCAGCAGCCGAGGACTAGCGGGAGGGAAAACCGGGGAGCTGTTTTTT
NA	TRBV19	TRBJ1-1	few	CASSIGQVNTEAFF	TGTGCCAGTAGTATAGGGCAGGTGAACACTGAAGCTTTCTTT
NA	TRBV10-3	TRBJ2-7	NA	CAISESVSPYEQYF	TGTGCCATCAGTGAGTCTGTCAGTCCCTACGAGCAGTACTTC
TRBD1	TRBV4-1	TRBJ1-5	NA	CASSQGTGLGNQPQHF	TGCGCCAGCAGCCAGGGGACAGGACTTGGCAATCAGCCCCAGCATTTT
NA	TRBV7-3	TRBJ1-1	few	CASSPGQNTEAFF	TGTGCCAGCAGCCCCGGACAGAACACTGAAGCTTTCTTT
TRBD1	TRBV28	TRBJ1-2	NA	CASRPGQADYGYTF	TGTGCCAGCAGACCGGGACAGGCGGATTATGGCTACACCTTC
NA	TRBV13	TRBJ1-2	NA	CASSPRDTTNYGYTF	TGTGCCAGCTCCCCTCGGGACACGACTAACTATGGCTACACCTTC
TRBD1	TRBV27	TRBJ2-7	NA	CASRPGQGNYEQYF	TGTGCCAGCAGGCCGGGACAGGGTAACTACGAGCAGTACTTC
TRBD1	TRBV11-3	TRBJ1-2	few	CASSGIQGGQGLTNYGYTF	TGTGCCAGCAGCGGGATACAGGGTGGACAGGGGCTAACTAACTATGGCTACACCTTC
NA	TRBV6-1	TRBJ1-1	few	CASSEGSAGNTEAFF	TGTGCCAGCAGTGAAGGGTCAGCGGGCAACACTGAAGCTTTCTTT
NA	TRBV11-2	TRBJ2-7	NA	CASSLDRTVEQYF	TGTGCCAGCAGCTTAGATCGAACGGTCGAGCAGTACTTC
TRBD2	TRBV28	TRBJ2-1	NA	CASSPGFWVAGYLIYNEQFF	TGTGCCAGCAGCCCTGGCTTTTGGGTAGCGGGTTACCTAATATACAATGAGCAGTTCTTC
TRBD1	TRBV30	TRBJ1-5	NA	CAWSYIHRGVNQPQHF	TGTGCCTGGAGTTATATTCACAGGGGCGTTAATCAGCCCCAGCATTTT
NA	TRBV11-2	TRBJ2-7	NA	CASRPVSRWQYF	TGTGCCAGCAGGCCCGTGAGCCGGTGGCAGTACTTC
TRBD1	TRBV19	TRBJ1-2	NA	CASSPGQGRGYTF	TGTGCCAGTAGTCCCGGACAGGGACGTGGCTACACCTTC
NA	TRBV5-4	TRBJ1-2	NA	CASSSNRDGYTF	TGTGCCAGCAGCTCTAACAGGGACGGCTACACCTTC
TRBD2	TRBV5-1	TRBJ2-1	NA	CASRPGLESYNEQFF	TGCGCCAGCAGACCAGGACTAGAGTCCTACAATGAGCAGTTCTTC
NA	TRBV4-1	TRBJ2-5	NA	CASSQNKYSGLRIQETQYF	TGCGCCAGCAGCCAAAATAAATACTCCGGTCTGAGGATCCAAGAGACCCAGTACTTC
NA	TRBV29-1	TRBJ1-1	NA	CSVESSTRGEAFF	TGCAGCGTTGAATCTTCCACACGCGGTGAAGCTTTCTTT
TRBD2	TRBV11-2	TRBJ2-5	NA	CASSPSGSLRETQYF	TGTGCCAGCAGCCCTAGCGGGAGTCTTCGGGAGACCCAGTACTTC
TRBD1	TRBV27	TRBJ1-1	NA	CASSRGRGSEAFF	TGTGCCAGCAGTAGGGGGCGAGGGTCTGAAGCTTTCTTT
NA	TRBV19	TRBJ1-1	NA	CASSMGGGYTEAFF	TGTGCCAGTAGTATGGGGGGAGGGTACACTGAAGCTTTCTTT
TRBD1	TRBV5-1	TRBJ1-1	NA	CASSRQGQGSEAFF	TGCGCCAGCAGCCGTCAGGGACAGGGGTCTGAAGCTTTCTTT
NA	TRBV18	TRBJ2-7	NA	CASSPGSGSPYEQYF	TGTGCCAGCTCACCGGGTAGCGGAAGCCCCTACGAGCAGTACTTC
TRBD2	TRBV6-6	TRBJ2-2	NA	CATRTTSGGSGELFF	TGTGCCACCAGGACGACTAGCGGGGGATCCGGGGAGCTGTTTTTT
TRBD1	TRBV5-4	TRBJ1-2	NA	CASSSTGGADYTF	TGTGCCAGCAGCTCCACAGGGGGCGCGGACTACACCTTC
TRBD2	TRBV19	TRBJ2-4	few	CASSILAGGFENIQYF	TGTGCCAGTAGTATTCTGGCGGGGGGCTTCGAAAACATTCAGTACTTC
TRBD1	TRBV2	TRBJ1-4	NA	CASRGQPNEKLFF	TGTGCCAGCAGGGGACAGCCTAATGAAAAACTGTTTTTT
TRBD2	TRBV6-4	TRBJ2-2	NA	CASSDGTSAGELFF	TGTGCCAGCAGTGACGGGACTAGCGCCGGGGAGCTGTTTTTT
NA	TRBV7-9	TRBJ1-6	medium-sized	CATHGPTAINSPLHF	TGTGCCACCCACGGTCCGACAGCCATTAATTCACCCCTCCACTTT
NA	TRBV14	TRBJ2-3	NA	CASSQTSYRQIYRKTSTDTQYF	TGTGCCAGCAGCCAAACCTCCTACAGGCAAATATACCGAAAAACTAGCACAGATACGCAGTATTTT
TRBD2	TRBV2	TRBJ2-1	NA	CAWIAGDTYNEQFF	TGTGCTTGGATAGCGGGGGATACCTACAATGAGCAGTTCTTC